This T cell receptor beta chain was obtained from a study of blood T cell repertoires in COVID-19. Germline values: CDR1 KGHDR, CDR2 SFDVKD. The CDR3 covers 15 residues. J gave up 4 bases and V 4 bases, and 6 bases lay outside the gene matches. Per the study methods: Amplified reference gene primers provided the basis for estimating nucleated cell counts. Data came from immunoSEQ multiplex PCR; TCRdb stores just in-frame clones and leaves some out. The DNA gave D and trimming, while V, J and clone size come from that table. This sample carries 260,000 or so clones, under 90% of them seen once, and the ten largest clones take less than 4%. Adults between about 18 and 95 years of age took part from 24 US areas. Cohorts were determined from participant-reported clinical history. Exposed study participants had met a COVID-19 case within 2 weeks before entry.

This TCR derives from a middle-aged woman who had been exposed to COVID-19. What was sequenced was PBMCs or T cells enriched from blood (not recorded which). The chain combines TRBV24-1 with TRBJ2-3; 8 bases fit TRBD2. CDR3 in amino acids: CATSDRRLAPDTQYF. CDR3 coding DNA: TGTGCCACCAGTGACCGCCGACTAGCGCCAGATACGCAGTATTTT.